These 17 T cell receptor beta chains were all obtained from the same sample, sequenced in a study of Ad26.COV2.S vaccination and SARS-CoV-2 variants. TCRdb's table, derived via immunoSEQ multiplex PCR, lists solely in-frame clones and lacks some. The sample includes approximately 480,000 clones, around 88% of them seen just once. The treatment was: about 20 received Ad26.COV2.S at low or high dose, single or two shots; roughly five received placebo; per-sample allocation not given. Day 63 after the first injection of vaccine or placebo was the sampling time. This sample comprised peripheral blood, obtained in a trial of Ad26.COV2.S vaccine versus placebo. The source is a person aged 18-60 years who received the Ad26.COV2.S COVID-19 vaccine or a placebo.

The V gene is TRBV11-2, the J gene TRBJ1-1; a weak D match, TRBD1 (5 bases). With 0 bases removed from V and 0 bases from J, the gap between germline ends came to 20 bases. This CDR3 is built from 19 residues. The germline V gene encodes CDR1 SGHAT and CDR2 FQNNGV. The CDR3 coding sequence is TGTGCCAGCAGCTTAGATTCTGGGGGGATTTTGCGGGTGAACACTGAAGCTTTCTTT. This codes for CASSLDSGGILRVNTEAFF.

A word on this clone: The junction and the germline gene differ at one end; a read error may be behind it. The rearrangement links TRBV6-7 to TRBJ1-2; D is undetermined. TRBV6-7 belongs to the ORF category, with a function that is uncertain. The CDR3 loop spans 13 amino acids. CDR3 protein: CARSSPGLYGYTF. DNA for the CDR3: TGTGCCAGGAGTTCACCAGGCCTCTATGGCTACACCTTC.

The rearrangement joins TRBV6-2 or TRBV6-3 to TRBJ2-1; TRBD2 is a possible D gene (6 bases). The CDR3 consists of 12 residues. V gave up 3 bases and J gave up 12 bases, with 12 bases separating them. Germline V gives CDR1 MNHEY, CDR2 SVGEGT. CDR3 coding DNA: TGTGCCAGCAGTTATCCCGTCGGGGGGCAGTTCTTC. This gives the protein CASSYPVGGQFF.

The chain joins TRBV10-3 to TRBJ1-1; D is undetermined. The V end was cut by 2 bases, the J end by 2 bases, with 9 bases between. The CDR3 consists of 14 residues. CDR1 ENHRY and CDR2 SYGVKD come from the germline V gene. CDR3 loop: CAISEHRSNTEAFF. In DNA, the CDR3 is TGTGCCATCAGTGAGCATAGGTCCAACACTGAAGCTTTCTTT.

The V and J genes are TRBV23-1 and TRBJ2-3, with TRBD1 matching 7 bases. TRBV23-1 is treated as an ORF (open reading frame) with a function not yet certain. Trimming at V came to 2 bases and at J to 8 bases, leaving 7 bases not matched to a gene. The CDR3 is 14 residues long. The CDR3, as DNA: TGCGCCAGCAGTCAACCCGGGACAGCGGCTACGCAGTATTTT. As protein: CASSQPGTAATQYF.

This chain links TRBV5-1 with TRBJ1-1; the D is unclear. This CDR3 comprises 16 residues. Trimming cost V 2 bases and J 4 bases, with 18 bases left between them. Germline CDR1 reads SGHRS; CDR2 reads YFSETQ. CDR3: CASSLSPGSSATEAFF. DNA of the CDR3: TGCGCCAGCAGCTTAAGTCCCGGATCCTCGGCCACTGAAGCTTTCTTT.

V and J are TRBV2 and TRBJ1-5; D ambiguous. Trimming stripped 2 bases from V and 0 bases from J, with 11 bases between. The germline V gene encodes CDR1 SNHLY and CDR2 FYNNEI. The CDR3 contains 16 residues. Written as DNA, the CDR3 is TGTGCCAGCAGTGAAAGGGCAGGTTATAGCAATCAGCCCCAGCATTTT. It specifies CASSERAGYSNQPQHF.

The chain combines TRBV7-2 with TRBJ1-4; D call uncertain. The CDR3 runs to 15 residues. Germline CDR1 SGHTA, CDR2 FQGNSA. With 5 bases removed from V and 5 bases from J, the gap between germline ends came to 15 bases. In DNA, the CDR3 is TGTGCCAGCAGCCCATACACTCTCCAGAATGAAAAACTGTTTTTT. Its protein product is CASSPYTLQNEKLFF.

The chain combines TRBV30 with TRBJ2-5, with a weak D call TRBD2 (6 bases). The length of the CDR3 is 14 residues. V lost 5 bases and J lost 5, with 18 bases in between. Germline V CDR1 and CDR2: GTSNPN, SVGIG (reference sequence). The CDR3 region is CAWGGLVGAETQYF. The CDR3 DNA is TGTGCCTGGGGGGGACTGGTAGGGGCGGAGACCCAGTACTTC.

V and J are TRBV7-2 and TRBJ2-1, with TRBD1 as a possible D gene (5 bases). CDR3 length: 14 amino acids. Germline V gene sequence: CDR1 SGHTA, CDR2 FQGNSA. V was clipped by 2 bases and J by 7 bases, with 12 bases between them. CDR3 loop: CASSLPGALNEQFF. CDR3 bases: TGTGCCAGCAGCTTACCTGGGGCGCTGAATGAGCAGTTCTTC.

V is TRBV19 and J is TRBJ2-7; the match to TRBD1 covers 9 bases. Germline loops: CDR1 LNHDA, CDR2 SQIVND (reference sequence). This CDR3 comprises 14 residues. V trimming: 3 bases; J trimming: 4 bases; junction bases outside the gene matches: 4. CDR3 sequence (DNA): TGTGCCAGTAGTATCGGGGACAGGGTTTACGAGCAGTACTTC. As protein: CASSIGDRVYEQYF.

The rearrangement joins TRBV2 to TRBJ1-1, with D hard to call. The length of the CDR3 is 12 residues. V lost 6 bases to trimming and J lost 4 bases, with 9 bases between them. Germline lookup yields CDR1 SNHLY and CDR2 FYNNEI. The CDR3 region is CASRLGFTEAFF. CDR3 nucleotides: TGTGCCAGCAGGTTAGGGTTCACTGAAGCTTTCTTT.

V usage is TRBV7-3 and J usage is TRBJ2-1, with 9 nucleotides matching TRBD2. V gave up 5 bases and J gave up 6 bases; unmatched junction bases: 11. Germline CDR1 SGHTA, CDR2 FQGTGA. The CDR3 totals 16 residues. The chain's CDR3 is CASSPQRLAGINEQFF. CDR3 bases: TGTGCCAGCAGCCCCCAGAGGCTAGCGGGGATCAATGAGCAGTTCTTC.

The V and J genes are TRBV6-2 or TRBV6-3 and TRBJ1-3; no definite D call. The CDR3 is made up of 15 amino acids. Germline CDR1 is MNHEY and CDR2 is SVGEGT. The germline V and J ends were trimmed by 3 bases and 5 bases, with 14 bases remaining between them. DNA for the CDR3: TGTGCCAGCAGTTATATGCGGCTGGGAAGAAACACCATATATTTT. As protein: CASSYMRLGRNTIYF.

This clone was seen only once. The CDR3 nucleotides are TGTGCCACCGGACTAGCGGTCACAGATACGCAGTATTTT. It codes for CATGLAVTDTQYF. The J gene is TRBJ2-3, the V gene TRBV19; 10 bases line up with TRBD2. Germline V CDR1 and CDR2: LNHDA, SQIVND (reference sequence). CDR3 length: 13 residues. After removal of 10 bases from V and 2 bases from J, the junction contained 3 bases not matched to a gene.

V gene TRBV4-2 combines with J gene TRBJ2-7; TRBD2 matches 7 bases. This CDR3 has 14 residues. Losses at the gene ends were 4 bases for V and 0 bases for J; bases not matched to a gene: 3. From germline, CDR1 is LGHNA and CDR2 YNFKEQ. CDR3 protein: CASSPSGNSYEQYF. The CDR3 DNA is TGTGCCAGCAGCCCCAGCGGGAACTCCTACGAGCAGTACTTC.

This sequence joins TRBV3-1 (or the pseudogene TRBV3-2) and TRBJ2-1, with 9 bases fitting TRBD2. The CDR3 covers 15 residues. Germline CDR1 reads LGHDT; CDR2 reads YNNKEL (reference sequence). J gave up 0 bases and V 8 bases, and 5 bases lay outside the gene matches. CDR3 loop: CASGRLAASYNEQFF. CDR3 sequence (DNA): TGTGCCAGCGGTAGACTAGCGGCCTCCTACAATGAGCAGTTCTTC.